These 7 T cell receptor beta chains share one sample of origin, sequenced in a study of T cell repertoires in cytomegalovirus infection. Each CDR3 protein is one row after TCRdb ran MiXCR on the reads. The sample holds around 450,000 distinct CDR3 sequences, roughly 10% seen once. The sample consisted of PBMCs. The receptors were sampled from a human donor in good health (CMV status not recorded). Some clones in this sample may be carry-over from other donors' samples.

This clonotype was recorded many times. The V call is TRBV4-1, the J call TRBJ2-1; 10 bases are shared with TRBD2. V trimming: 5 bases; J trimming: 4 bases; junction bases outside the gene matches: 5. Germline assignment: CDR1 MGHRA and CDR2 YSYEKL. The CDR3 is made up of 15 amino acids. In DNA form, the CDR3 reads TGCGCCAGCAGCGAAAGCGGGGGGGGTTACAATGAGCAGTTCTTC. Its translation: CASSESGGGYNEQFF.

The sample holds many counts of this clonotype. CDR3 in amino acids: CASRPSFKEGLNTGELFF. The CDR3 DNA is TGTGCCAGCAGGCCCTCCTTTAAAGAGGGCCTTAACACCGGGGAGCTGTTTTTT. V is TRBV6-2 or TRBV6-3 and J is TRBJ2-2; a possible D gene is TRBD2 (5 bases). V dropped 6 bases and J dropped 2 bases, with 22 bases sitting between them. This CDR3 is built from 18 residues. CDR1 is MNHEY, CDR2 SVGEGT, per germline.

This clonotype was counted only a few times. The J gene is TRBJ1-6, the V gene TRBV12-3 or TRBV12-4, with 8 bases lining up with TRBD1. This CDR3 has 14 residues. V dropped 5 bases and J dropped 10; count of bases not matched to a gene: 7. Here the CDR3 DNA reads TGTGCCAGCAGTCACTGGACAGGGACCTCACCCCTCCACTTT. Its protein product is CASSHWTGTSPLHF.

The J gene is TRBJ1-1, the V gene TRBV20-1, with TRBD1 as a possible D gene (6 bases). Germline V gene lookup returns CDR1 DFQATT and CDR2 SNEGSKA (reference sequence). V was cut by 4 bases and J by 1 base, with 13 bases left in between. This CDR3 contains 14 residues. CDR3: CSATTGRTNTEAFF. The CDR3 nucleotides are TGCAGTGCTACAACAGGGCGCACGAACACTGAAGCTTTCTTT.

This clonotype showed up just a few times. A read error is possible here, since a much larger clone lies one base away. V gene TRBV5-4 combines with J gene TRBJ1-2; 9 bases align to TRBD1. The V segment lost 5 bases and the J segment 6 bases; nucleotides outside the gene matches: 11. Germline CDR1 is SGHNT and CDR2 is YYREEE (reference sequence). This CDR3 region has 15 residues. The CDR3 DNA reads as TGTGCCAGCAGGCTGGGACAGGGAATGAGCGATGGCTACACCTTC. Its translation: CASRLGQGMSDGYTF.

This clonotype turned up a few times. A read error is possible here, since a much larger clone lies one base away. The chain joins TRBV7-8 to TRBJ2-1; TRBD2 aligns across 12 bases. With V trimmed by 2 bases and J by 6 bases, 8 bases remained unmatched. This CDR3 contains 17 residues. The germline V gene encodes CDR1 SGHVS and CDR2 FQNEAQ. The CDR3 coding sequence is TGTGCCAGCAGCTTAAGGGCTAGCGGGAGGGCCATCAATGAGCAGTTCTTC. It yields the protein CASSLRASGRAINEQFF.

This clonotype was counted once. The CDR3 DNA reads as TGTGCCAGCAGTGAAATACGGGGGACCGGGGAGCTGTTTTTT. Translated, it gives CASSEIRGTGELFF. The chain has TRBV2 and TRBJ2-2; weak D call: TRBD2 (6 bases). The CDR3 runs to 14 residues. CDR1 SNHLY and CDR2 FYNNEI come from the germline V gene. Trimming shortened V by 2 bases and J by 5 bases, and 9 bases separated the two germline ends.